What follows describes a single TCR beta chain. Data came from immunoSEQ multiplex PCR; TCRdb stores just in-frame clones and leaves some out. This sample has 1.4 million to 1.5 million clones, with around 97% found just once. The data stem from a study of shared clonotypes between healthy human individuals. This CDR3 has 14 amino acids. The ends lost 5 bases at V and 7 bases at J; junction bases unmatched: 12. Germline loops: CDR1 SGHNT, CDR2 YYREEE (reference sequence). Specimen: naive CD4+ T cells sorted from blood. Documented subset: CD45RA+ positively selected. The clonotype originates from a young man in good health. The genes are TRBV5-4 and TRBJ2-7, with TRBD1 matching over 7 bases. Written as DNA, the CDR3 is TGTGCCAGCAGTCTCACAGGGGCTGCAGGGGAGCAGTACTTC. The encoded protein is CASSLTGAAGEQYF.